This T cell receptor (beta chain) appears in the sequencing data of a study of shared clonotypes between healthy human individuals. Whole-study context: Serving as donors were two women and three men, whose ages spanned 18 to 49.

V lost 0 bases and J lost 4, with 12 bases in between. The CDR3 extends over 16 amino acids. Germline CDR1 SGHTA, CDR2 FQGTGA. TCRdb's copy holds only in-frame clones and misses some; the assay was immunoSEQ multiplex PCR. The repertoire includes 2 million to 2.5 million clones, roughly 93% of them detected once, and approximately 0.35% sits in the top ten. CD4+ cells yielded CD45RA+ naive and CD45RA-negative memory subsets. The sequence came from a man aged 18 to 30 in good health. Some clones in this sample may be carry-over from other donors' samples. What was sequenced was naive CD4+ T cells from PBMCs. Subset specified: CD45RA+ positively selected. The chain employs TRBV7-3 and TRBJ2-2; D is possibly TRBD2 (5 bases). CDR3 coding DNA: TGTGCCAGCAGCTTAACACCCGGACTCCCCACCGGGGAGCTGTTTTTT. Its translation: CASSLTPGLPTGELFF.